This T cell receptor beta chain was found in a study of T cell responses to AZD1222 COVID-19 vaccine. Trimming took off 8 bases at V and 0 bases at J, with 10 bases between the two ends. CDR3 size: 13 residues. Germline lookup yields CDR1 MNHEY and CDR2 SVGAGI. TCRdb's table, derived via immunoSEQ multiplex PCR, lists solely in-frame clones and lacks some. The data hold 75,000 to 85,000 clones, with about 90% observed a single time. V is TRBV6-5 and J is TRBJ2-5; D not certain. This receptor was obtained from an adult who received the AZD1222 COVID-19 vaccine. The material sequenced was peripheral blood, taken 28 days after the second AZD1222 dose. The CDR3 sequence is CASHEAYQETQYF. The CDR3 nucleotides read TGTGCCAGCCACGAAGCCTACCAAGAGACCCAGTACTTC.